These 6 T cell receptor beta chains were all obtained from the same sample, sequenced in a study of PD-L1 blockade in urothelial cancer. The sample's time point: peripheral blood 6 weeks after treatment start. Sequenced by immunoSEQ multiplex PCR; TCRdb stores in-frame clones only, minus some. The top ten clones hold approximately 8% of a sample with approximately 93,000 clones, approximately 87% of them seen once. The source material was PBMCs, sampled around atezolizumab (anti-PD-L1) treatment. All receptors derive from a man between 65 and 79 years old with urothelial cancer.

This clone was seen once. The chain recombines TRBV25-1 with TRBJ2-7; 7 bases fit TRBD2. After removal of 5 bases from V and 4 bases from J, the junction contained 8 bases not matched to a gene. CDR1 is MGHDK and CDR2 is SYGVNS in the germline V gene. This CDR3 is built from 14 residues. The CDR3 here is CASSPTGGSYEQYF. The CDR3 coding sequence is TGTGCCAGCAGTCCGACCGGGGGGTCTTACGAGCAGTACTTC.

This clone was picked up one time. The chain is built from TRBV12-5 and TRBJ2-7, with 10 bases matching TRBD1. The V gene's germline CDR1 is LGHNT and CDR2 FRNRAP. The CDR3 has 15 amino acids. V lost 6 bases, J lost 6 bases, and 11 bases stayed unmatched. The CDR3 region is CASGEPGQGSLEQYF. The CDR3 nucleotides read TGTGCTAGTGGCGAGCCGGGACAGGGGTCTCTCGAGCAGTACTTC.

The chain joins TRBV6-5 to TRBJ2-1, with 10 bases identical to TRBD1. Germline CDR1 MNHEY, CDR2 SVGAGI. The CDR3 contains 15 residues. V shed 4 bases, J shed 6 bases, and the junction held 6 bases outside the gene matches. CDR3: CASSSTGGVGNEQFF. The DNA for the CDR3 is TGTGCCAGCAGTTCGACAGGGGGCGTCGGCAATGAGCAGTTCTTC.

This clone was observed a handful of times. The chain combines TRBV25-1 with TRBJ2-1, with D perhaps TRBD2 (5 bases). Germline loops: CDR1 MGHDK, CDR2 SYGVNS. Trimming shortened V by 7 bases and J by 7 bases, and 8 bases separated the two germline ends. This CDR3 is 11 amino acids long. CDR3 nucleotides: TGTGCCAGCACAACGGGAAATGAGCAGTTCTTC. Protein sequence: CASTTGNEQFF.

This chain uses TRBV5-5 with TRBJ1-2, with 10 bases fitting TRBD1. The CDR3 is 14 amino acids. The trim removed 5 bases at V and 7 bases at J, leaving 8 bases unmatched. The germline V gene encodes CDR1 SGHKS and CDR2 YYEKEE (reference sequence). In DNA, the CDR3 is TGTGCCAGCAGACGAGGGACAGGGGACACTGGCTACACCTTC. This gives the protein CASRRGTGDTGYTF.

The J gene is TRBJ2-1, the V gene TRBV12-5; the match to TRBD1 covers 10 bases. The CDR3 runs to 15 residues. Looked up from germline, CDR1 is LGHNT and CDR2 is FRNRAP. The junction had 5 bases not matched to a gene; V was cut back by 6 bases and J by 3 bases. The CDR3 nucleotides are TGTGCTAGTGGACCGGGACAGGGGCACTACAATGAGCAGTTCTTC. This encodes CASGPGQGHYNEQFF.